The subject of this entry is one T cell receptor beta chain. The antigen this receptor binds is unknown. Per-nucleotide qualities are absent, and no much larger clonotype sits a single base away. This sample was taken from a study of technical replicates of blood from several donors listed by TCRdb under 2017. Libraries were constructed by the immunoSEQ multiplex PCR assay. Drawn from immuneACCESS, this table holds only the in-frame rearrangements with V and J called that TCRdb kept. Clones are partly lost; checked studies trace under half to an unresolved V gene and leave the rest unexplained. The table for this sample lists about 62,000 clones; approximately 89% of them were counted only once. The ten most abundant clones make up approximately 5.2% of the sample. The CDR3 runs 13 amino acids, cysteine and phenylalanine included. Here the CDR3 DNA is all that survives: 39 bases in frame from base 1. The germline V gene (reference sequence) supplies CDR1 MNHEY and CDR2 SMNVEV. V is clipped by 4 bases and J by 0 bases, and the sequence between their germline boundaries is 3 bases long.

Recombination joined TRBV27 with TRBJ2-2; the D gene cannot be resolved reliably. This TCR was sampled from a human donor in good health. Some clones in this sample may be carry-over from other donors' samples. Specimen: PBMCs. The CDR3 protein sequence reads: CASSSANTGELFF. The nucleotides are TGTGCCAGCAGTTCCGCGAACACCGGGGAGCTGTTTTTT.